This TCR beta chain emerged from a study of early T cells in non-severe SARS-CoV-2 infection. Attachment of unique molecular identifiers to individual cDNA molecules was performed. One entry per CDR3 protein results from TCRdb running MiXCR on the 5' RACE reads. The data contain about 80,000 distinct CDR3 sequences, about 5% of them singletons. This specimen consisted of whole blood, obtained at baseline. The receptor comes from an adult who was a healthcare worker with PCR-confirmed SARS-CoV-2 infection or an uninfected control (not recorded which).

The CDR3, as DNA: TGTGCCAGCAGCTTAGGGCCGGGCTTCAATAATGAAAAACTGTTTTTT. Translated: CASSLGPGFNNEKLFF. The rearrangement uses TRBV7-6 and TRBJ1-4; D gene ambiguous. Trimming left V 1 base short and J 4 bases short, with 13 bases between. The CDR3 spans 16 residues. CDR1 is SGHVS and CDR2 is FNYEAQ in the germline V gene.